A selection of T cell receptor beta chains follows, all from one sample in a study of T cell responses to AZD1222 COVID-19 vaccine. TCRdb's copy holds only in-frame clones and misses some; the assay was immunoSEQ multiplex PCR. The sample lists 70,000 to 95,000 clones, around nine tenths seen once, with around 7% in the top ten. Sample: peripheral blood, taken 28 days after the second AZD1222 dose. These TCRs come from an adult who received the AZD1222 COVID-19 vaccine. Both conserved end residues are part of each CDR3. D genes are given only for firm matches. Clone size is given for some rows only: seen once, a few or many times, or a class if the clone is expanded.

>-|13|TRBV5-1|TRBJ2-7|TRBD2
CASNRGGGYEQYF
TGCGCCAGCAATCGGGGGGGCGGTTACGAGCAGTACTTC
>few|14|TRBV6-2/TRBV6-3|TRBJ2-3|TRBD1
CASSLTGGPDTQYF
TGTGCCAGCAGCTTGACAGGGGGCCCAGATACGCAGTATTTT
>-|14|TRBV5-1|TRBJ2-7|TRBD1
CASSRGQGLGEQYF
TGCGCCAGCAGCCGGGGACAGGGTCTCGGCGAGCAGTACTTC
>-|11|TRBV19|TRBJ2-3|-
CASSQSDTQYF
TGTGCCAGTAGTCAATCAGATACGCAGTATTTT
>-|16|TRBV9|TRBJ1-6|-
CASSVAPRTSNSPLHF
TGTGCCAGCAGCGTAGCCCCACGGACTTCGAATTCACCCCTCCACTTT
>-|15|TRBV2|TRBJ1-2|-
CASKYRDTANYGYTF
TGTGCCAGCAAATATCGGGACACGGCTAACTATGGCTACACCTTC
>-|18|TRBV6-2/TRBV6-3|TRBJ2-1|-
CASSYSDSPLTNYNEQFF
TGTGCCAGCAGTTACTCGGATTCCCCTCTCACCAATTACAATGAGCAGTTCTTC
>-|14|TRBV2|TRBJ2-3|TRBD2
CASSGGLLPDTQYF
TGTGCCAGCAGTGGGGGACTACTTCCAGATACGCAGTATTTT
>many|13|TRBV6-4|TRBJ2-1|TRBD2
CASSPGTSNEQFF
TGTGCCAGCAGTCCCGGGACTAGCAATGAGCAGTTCTTC
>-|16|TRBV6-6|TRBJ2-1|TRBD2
CASSYFGGGTDNEQFF
TGTGCCAGCAGTTACTTCGGGGGAGGGACGGACAATGAGCAGTTCTTC
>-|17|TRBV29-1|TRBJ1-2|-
CSVGPPRVWQGNYGYTF
TGCAGCGTTGGTCCGCCACGAGTGTGGCAGGGAAACTATGGCTACACCTTC
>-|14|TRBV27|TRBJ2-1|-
CASGYPGVYNEQFF
TGTGCCAGCGGCTACCCCGGGGTATACAATGAGCAGTTCTTC
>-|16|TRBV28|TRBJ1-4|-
CASSFLAGETNEKLFF
TGTGCCAGCAGTTTTCTCGCAGGGGAAACTAATGAAAAACTGTTTTTT
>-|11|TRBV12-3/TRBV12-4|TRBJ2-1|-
CASSSVDEQFF
TGTGCCAGCAGTTCGGTGGATGAGCAGTTCTTC
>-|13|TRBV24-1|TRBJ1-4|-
CATSVAGAEKLFF
TGTGCCACCAGTGTGGCAGGCGCTGAAAAACTGTTTTTT
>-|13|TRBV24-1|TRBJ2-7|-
CACREGMSYEQYF
TGTGCCTGCCGCGAGGGGATGTCCTACGAGCAGTACTTC
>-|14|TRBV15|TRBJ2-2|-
CATSREGPTGELFF
TGTGCCACCAGCAGGGAAGGGCCTACCGGGGAGCTGTTTTTT
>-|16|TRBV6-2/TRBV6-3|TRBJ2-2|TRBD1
CASSSPGGLDTGELFF
TGTGCCAGCAGTTCCCCAGGGGGTTTGGACACCGGGGAGCTGTTTTTT
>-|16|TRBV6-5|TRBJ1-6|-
CASSYKTTGPNSPLHF
TGTGCCAGCAGTTACAAAACAACAGGGCCGAATTCACCCCTCCACTTT